Listed here are 22 T cell receptor beta chains from one sample, sequenced in a study of Graves' ophthalmopathy and Graves' hyperthyroidism. Scientists amplified the TCR beta CDR3 regions from RNA transcripts. First-round RT-PCR employed HTBI primers, with a second-round multiplex PCR after it. Using its own MiXCR run on the multiplex PCR reads, TCRdb lists one record per CDR3 protein. The sample has approximately 1.2 million distinct CDR3 sequences, 36% seen once. What was sequenced was peripheral blood or thyroid tissue (not recorded which). All receptors come from an adult man with Graves' hyperthyroidism.

CDR3 DNA: TGTGCCAGCAGCGAGGGGGGATTTACGTACGAGCAGTACTTC. Its protein is CASSEGGFTYEQYF. This chain joins TRBV9 and TRBJ2-7; the D call may be TRBD1 or TRBD2 (6 bases each). V shed 3 bases and J shed 4 bases, with 14 bases lying between them. Germline CDR1 is SGDLS and CDR2 is YYNGEE. The CDR3 length is 14 residues.

The chain has TRBV25-1 and TRBJ1-2, with D tentatively TRBD1 (5 bases). CDR1 and CDR2 (germline): MGHDK, SYGVNS. V lost 2 bases to trimming and J lost 7 bases, with 11 bases between them. This CDR3 region has 13 residues. CDR3 in amino acids: CASSEGAWGGYTF. DNA of the CDR3: TGTGCCAGCAGTGAAGGGGCCTGGGGTGGCTACACCTTC.

The sample holds many counts of this clonotype. This rearrangement joins TRBV4-1 to TRBJ1-2; no clear D. CDR3 length equals 14 residues. CDR1 and CDR2 from the germline V gene are MGHRA and YSYEKL. V dropped 5 bases and J dropped 6 bases, with 16 bases sitting between them. The CDR3 DNA is TGCGCCAGCAGCATCAGATGGTGGCAACATGGCTACACCTTC. This translates into CASSIRWWQHGYTF.

The chain employs TRBV2 and TRBJ2-7; D may be TRBD2 (6 bases). CDR1 is SNHLY and CDR2 is FYNNEI in the germline V gene. This CDR3 is 18 amino acids long. V shed 6 bases and J shed 3 bases, with 27 bases lying between them. CDR3 region: CASSQDPRGLISGYEQYF. The CDR3, as DNA: TGTGCCAGCAGCCAAGACCCCCGAGGACTAATTTCGGGCTACGAGCAGTACTTC.

Only a few counts were recorded for this clonotype. The chain is built from TRBV20-1 and TRBJ2-3; 11 nucleotides match TRBD2. J lost 2 bases, V lost 6 bases, and 13 bases had no gene match. Germline lookup yields CDR1 DFQATT and CDR2 SNEGSKA (reference sequence). This CDR3 has 17 residues. CDR3 amino acids: CSATPPLAGGDTDTQYF. The CDR3 DNA reads as TGCAGTGCCACCCCTCCTCTAGCGGGGGGAGACACAGATACGCAGTATTTT.

The rearrangement uses TRBV14 and TRBJ2-7; 12 bases match TRBD1. Looked up from germline, CDR1 is SGHDN and CDR2 is FVKESK. The V segment lost 5 bases and the J segment 5 bases; nucleotides outside the gene matches: 7. The CDR3 sequence is 15 residues long. The CDR3 DNA reads TGTGCCAGCAGCACGGGACAGGGGGCTTTCGACGAGCAGTACTTC. Its translation: CASSTGQGAFDEQYF.

This clonotype was found a few times. The V gene is TRBV2, the J gene TRBJ2-7, with 10 bases that match TRBD2. The V and J ends lost 5 bases and 4 bases, in that order; junction bases with no gene match: 14. The CDR3 has 17 residues. The germline V gene encodes CDR1 SNHLY and CDR2 FYNNEI. As DNA, the CDR3 is TGTGCCAGCAGTTCCGGGACTAGCGAAACCTTCGGGTACGAGCAGTACTTC. Encoded protein: CASSSGTSETFGYEQYF.

This clonotype appeared many times. This chain uses TRBV19 with TRBJ2-2; D call uncertain. Germline V gene data show CDR1 as LNHDA and CDR2 as SQIVND (reference sequence). V lost 10 bases to trimming and J lost 7 bases, with 16 bases between them. The CDR3 sequence is 13 residues long. CDR3 nucleotide sequence: TGTGCCACCGGCCCGGACCTGGGCGGGGAGCTGTTTTTT. Its translation: CATGPDLGGELFF.

A remark on this clonotype: This may stem from a read error, because a much larger clone lies one nucleotide away. The V and J genes are TRBV15 and TRBJ1-1; D is unresolved. The CDR3 sequence is 18 residues long. The V end lost 1 base, the J end lost 6 bases, and 24 bases lay between the germline ends. The germline V gene has CDR1 LNHNV and CDR2 YYDKDF (reference sequence). CDR3 nucleotide sequence: TGTGCCACCAGCAGAGGCGGGATTTTTCTAGGAAACCCGCCTGAAGCTTTCTTT. Protein product: CATSRGGIFLGNPPEAFF.

To note about this clonotype: This CDR3 is missing its conserved last phenylalanine or tryptophan, likely due to a read error. This chain joins TRBV11-1 and TRBJ1-1; D remains ambiguous. The CDR3 is 14 amino acids. Germline V CDR1 and CDR2: SGHAT, FQDESV (reference sequence). The V gene lost 6 bases and the J gene lost 1 base, with 12 bases spanning the gap. The DNA for the CDR3 is TGTGCCAGCAGTTTATGGAGGCCGAACACTGAAGCTTTCCTT. Translation gives CASSLWRPNTEAFL.

This clonotype was seen at least ten times. The gene calls are TRBV10-3 and TRBJ2-6; D is unclear. V gave up 2 bases and J gave up 0 bases, with 8 bases separating them. CDR1 is ENHRY and CDR2 is SYGVKD in the germline V gene. The CDR3 runs to 16 residues. CDR3 nucleotide sequence: TGTGCCATCAGTGAGCCACACCGCTCTGGGGCCAACGTCCTGACTTTC. Its translation: CAISEPHRSGANVLTF.

At least ten counts were recorded for this clonotype. This sequence joins TRBV14 and TRBJ1-6; D gene uncertain. Per germline, CDR1 SGHDN and CDR2 FVKESK. The CDR3 is 13 amino acids. The V gene lost 4 bases and the J gene lost 8 bases, with 9 bases spanning the gap. As DNA, the CDR3 is TGTGCCAGCAGCCGTCTCCTGGATTCACCCCTCCACTTT. Translating it yields CASSRLLDSPLHF.

This clonotype was observed at least ten times. The chain employs TRBV15 and TRBJ1-5, with a possible D match to TRBD1 (5 bases). Germline-derived CDR1 and CDR2 are LNHNV and YYDKDF (reference sequence). CDR3 length: 14 residues. Trimming stripped 3 bases from V and 4 bases from J, with 10 bases between. CDR3 DNA sequence: TGTGCCACCAGCAGGACAGACGTTAATCAGCCCCAGCATTTT. Translated: CATSRTDVNQPQHF.

In its sample, this clonotype was seen many times. This rearrangement joins TRBV5-6 to TRBJ1-5; D perhaps matches TRBD1 (5 bases). The length of the CDR3 is 14 residues. V lost 2 bases and J 6 bases, leaving 12 bases between the germline ends. Germline V CDR1 and CDR2: SGHDT, YYEEEE. CDR3 amino acids: CASSLAGFGQPQHF. The DNA for the CDR3 is TGTGCCAGCAGCTTAGCAGGGTTTGGTCAGCCCCAGCATTTT.

This clonotype has just a few counts. This chain links TRBV12-3 or TRBV12-4 with TRBJ2-7, with 8 bases matching TRBD1. The CDR3 consists of 16 residues. V was clipped by 2 bases and J by 2 bases; unmatched bases: 8. The CDR3 is CASSLSLTGEPYEQYF. The CDR3 DNA sequence: TGTGCCAGCAGTTTATCCCTGACAGGGGAGCCCTACGAGCAGTACTTC.

In nucleotides, the CDR3 is TGTGCCATCAGACCAGGGACAGGGGTTTACGAGCAGTACTTC. Its translation is CAIRPGTGVYEQYF. The J gene is TRBJ2-7, the V gene TRBV10-3; 10 positions agree with TRBD1. Germline loops: CDR1 ENHRY, CDR2 SYGVKD. J lost 4 bases, V lost 6 bases, and 6 bases had no gene match. CDR3 length equals 14 residues.

V is TRBV7-9 and J is TRBJ1-4; TRBD1 agrees at 7 bases. Germline V lookup: CDR1 SEHNR, CDR2 FQNEAQ (reference sequence). There are 16 residues in the CDR3. Unmatched junction bases numbered 12, after V lost 6 bases and J lost 5 bases. Written as DNA, the CDR3 is TGTGCCAGCAGTCGTGCCCCGGGACAGACAAATGAAAAACTGTTTTTT. Its protein is CASSRAPGQTNEKLFF. Supplemented by reference TRBV7-9 and TRBJ1-4, the full variable domain reads DTGVSQNPRHKITKRGQNVTFRCDPISEHNRLYWYRQTLGQGPEFLTYFQNEAQLEKSRLLSDRFSAERPKGSFSTLEIQRTEQGDSAMYLCASSRAPGQTNEKLFFGSGTQLSVL.

The chain has TRBV24-1 and TRBJ1-2; TRBD1 matches at 9 bases. This CDR3 contains 17 residues. CDR1 is KGHDR and CDR2 is SFDVKD in the germline V gene. The V and J ends lost 7 bases and 4 bases, in that order; junction bases with no gene match: 15. The CDR3 sequence is CATSGGTGTGWFYGYTF. The DNA of the CDR3 is TGTGCCACCAGCGGAGGGACCGGGACAGGGTGGTTCTATGGCTACACCTTC.

This clonotype was seen only a few times. The V and J genes are TRBV13 and TRBJ2-2, with D maybe TRBD1 (5 bases). Trimming cost V 7 bases and J 3 bases, with 18 bases left between them. The CDR3 loop spans 16 amino acids. CDR1 and CDR2 from the germline V gene are PRHDT and FYEKMQ (reference sequence). For the CDR3, the DNA is TGTGCCAGCAAGGAGAACAGGCGACTCTACACCGGGGAGCTGTTTTTT. As protein: CASKENRRLYTGELFF.

In its sample, this clonotype was seen many times. The V gene is TRBV10-3, the J gene TRBJ2-7; D may correspond to TRBD1 or TRBD2 (5 bases each). The length of the CDR3 is 15 residues. Germline assignment: CDR1 ENHRY and CDR2 SYGVKD. V dropped 7 bases and J dropped 5 bases, with 21 bases sitting between them. The CDR3 region is CAIKSTRGTSNEQYF. Written as DNA, the CDR3 is TGTGCCATCAAATCCACTAGGGGAACGAGTAACGAGCAGTACTTC.

As concerns this clonotype: One end of the junction varies from germline; a read error may be responsible. This chain uses TRBV9 with TRBJ2-7; TRBD1 matches at 7 bases. Germline V gene data show CDR1 as SGDLS and CDR2 as YYNGEE. This CDR3 is 10 amino acids long. Written as DNA, the CDR3 is TGTGCCAGCAGCATCTCCGGGACAGACTTC. Translating it yields CASSISGTDF.

The chain couples TRBV2 to TRBJ1-4; TRBD1 matches 8 bases. The CDR3 length is 16 residues. V was pared by 5 bases and J by 5 bases, with 10 bases of the junction left unmatched. CDR1 is SNHLY and CDR2 is FYNNEI in the germline V gene. CDR3 protein: CASSPQPGTGNEKLFF. In DNA form, the CDR3 reads TGTGCCAGCAGTCCCCAACCCGGGACAGGCAATGAAAAACTGTTTTTT.